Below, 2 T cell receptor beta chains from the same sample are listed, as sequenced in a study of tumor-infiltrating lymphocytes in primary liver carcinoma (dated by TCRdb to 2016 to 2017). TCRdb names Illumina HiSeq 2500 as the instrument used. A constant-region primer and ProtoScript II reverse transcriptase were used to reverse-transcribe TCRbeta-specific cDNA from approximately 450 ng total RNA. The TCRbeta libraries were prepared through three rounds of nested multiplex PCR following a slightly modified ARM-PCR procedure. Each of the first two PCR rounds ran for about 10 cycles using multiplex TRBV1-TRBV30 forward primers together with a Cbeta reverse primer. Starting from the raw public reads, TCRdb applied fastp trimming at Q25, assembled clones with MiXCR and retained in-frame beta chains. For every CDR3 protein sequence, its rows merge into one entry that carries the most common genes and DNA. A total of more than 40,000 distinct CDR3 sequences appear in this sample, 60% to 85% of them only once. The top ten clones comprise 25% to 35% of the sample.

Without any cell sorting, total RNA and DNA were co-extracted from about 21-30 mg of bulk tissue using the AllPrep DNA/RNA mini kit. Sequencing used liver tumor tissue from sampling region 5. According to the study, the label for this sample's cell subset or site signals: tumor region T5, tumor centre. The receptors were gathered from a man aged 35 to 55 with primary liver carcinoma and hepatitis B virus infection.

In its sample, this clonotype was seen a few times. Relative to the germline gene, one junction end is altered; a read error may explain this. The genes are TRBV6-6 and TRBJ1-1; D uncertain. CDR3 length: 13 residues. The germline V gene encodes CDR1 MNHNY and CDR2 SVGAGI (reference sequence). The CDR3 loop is CAGRRREDTEAFF. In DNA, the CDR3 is TGTGCCGGCAGACGACGGGAGGACACTGAAGCTTTCTTT.

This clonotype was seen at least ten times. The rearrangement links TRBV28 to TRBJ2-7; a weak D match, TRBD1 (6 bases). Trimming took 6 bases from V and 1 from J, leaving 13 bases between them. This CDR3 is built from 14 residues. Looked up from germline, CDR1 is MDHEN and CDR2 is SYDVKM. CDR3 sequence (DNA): TGTGCCAGCAGCCCGACAGGTTTGTCCTACGAGCAGTACTTC. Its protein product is CASSPTGLSYEQYF.